One and the same sample provided the 32 T cell receptor beta chains below, sequenced in a study of CD8 T cells in Susac syndrome. The RNA input was about 0.45 to 1 ug, and it was reverse transcribed with random hexamers. TCRdb recomputed calls from the immunoSEQ multiplex PCR reads with MiXCR, one row per CDR3 protein. The table has more than 200,000 distinct CDR3 sequences, more than 85% seen once. The sequencing input was CD8+ T cells from PBMCs. These receptors were obtained from a human donor with multiple sclerosis.

The V gene is TRBV7-9, the J gene TRBJ2-3; no firm D call. The V gene's germline CDR1 is SEHNR and CDR2 FQNEAQ (reference sequence). This CDR3 is 17 amino acids long. Trimming removed 1 base at V and 2 bases at J, with 16 bases between. The CDR3 here is CASSLVSAAVPTDTQYF. Written as DNA, the CDR3 is TGTGCCAGCAGCTTAGTTTCCGCGGCGGTGCCCACAGATACGCAGTATTTT.

The chain carries TRBV7-9 and TRBJ1-2; the D is unclear. In germline, CDR1 is SEHNR, CDR2 FQNEAQ (reference sequence). V shed 2 bases and J shed 2 bases, with 12 bases lying between them. The CDR3 is 15 residues long. DNA for the CDR3: TGTGCCAGCAGCTTACCCAAAGGGCGGAACTATGGCTACACCTTC. The encoded protein is CASSLPKGRNYGYTF.

This chain connects TRBV15 to TRBJ2-7; the D call may be TRBD1 or TRBD2 (5 bases each). This CDR3 has 13 residues. V lost 7 bases and J 4 bases, leaving 14 bases between the germline ends. Germline V gene sequence: CDR1 LNHNV, CDR2 YYDKDF (reference sequence). CDR3: CATIGTTRYEQYF. The CDR3 DNA reads as TGTGCCACCATAGGGACCACCCGATACGAGCAGTACTTC.

The rearrangement uses TRBV13 and TRBJ2-5, with TRBD1 identical over 12 bases. V lost 0 bases and J lost 5; bases outside the gene matches: 4. This CDR3 comprises 16 residues. Germline V lookup: CDR1 PRHDT, CDR2 FYEKMQ (reference sequence). The CDR3 here is CASSLGAGTGGETQYF. The CDR3 DNA follows: TGTGCCAGCAGCTTAGGGGCTGGGACAGGGGGCGAGACCCAGTACTTC.

This clonotype has a single count. V gene TRBV6-2 or TRBV6-3 combines with J gene TRBJ2-7; D gene unclear. The CDR3 has 12 residues. In germline, CDR1 is MNHEY, CDR2 SVGEGT. Trimming shortened V by 6 bases and J by 2 bases, and 8 bases separated the two germline ends. DNA for the CDR3: TGTGCCAGCAGCCCCCAACCCTACGAGCAGTACTTC. Translation: CASSPQPYEQYF.

The chain is built from TRBV6-1 and TRBJ1-5; the match to TRBD1 covers 8 bases. V lost 4 bases, J lost 2 bases, and 4 bases stayed unmatched. The length of the CDR3 is 15 residues. CDR1 and CDR2 (germline): MNHNS, SASEGT. The CDR3 DNA follows: TGTGCCAGCAGTGCAGGGGGCAAGGGCAATCAGCCCCAGCATTTT. The encoded protein is CASSAGGKGNQPQHF.

J is TRBJ2-5 and V is TRBV19; 8 bases match TRBD2. The CDR3 length is 16 residues. Per germline, CDR1 LNHDA and CDR2 SQIVND (reference sequence). With V trimmed by 2 bases and J by 2 bases, 7 bases remained unmatched. This CDR3 reads CASSIRLAGLQETQYF. For the CDR3, the DNA is TGTGCCAGTAGTATAAGGTTAGCGGGGTTACAAGAGACCCAGTACTTC.

This sequence joins TRBV6-2 or TRBV6-3 and TRBJ2-5; D unclear. Germline values: CDR1 MNHEY, CDR2 SVGEGT. This CDR3 has 15 amino acids. Trimming took off 5 bases at V and 5 bases at J, with 18 bases between the two ends. CDR3: CASSTFISPSETQYF. CDR3 sequence (DNA): TGTGCCAGCAGTACCTTCATCAGCCCCTCGGAGACCCAGTACTTC.

This clonotype was seen once. V and J are TRBV19 and TRBJ2-3; D uncertain. The CDR3 totals 13 residues. Trimming shortened V by 5 bases and J by 3 bases, and 9 bases separated the two germline ends. Germline V gives CDR1 LNHDA, CDR2 SQIVND (reference sequence). The CDR3 region is CASSPVETDTQYF. Written as DNA, the CDR3 is TGTGCCAGTAGTCCCGTGGAAACAGATACGCAGTATTTT.

The chain uses TRBV7-8 and TRBJ2-7; no clear D gene. CDR3 length equals 14 residues. CDR1 SGHVS and CDR2 FQNEAQ come from the germline V gene. The V gene lost 1 base and the J gene lost 1 base, with 8 bases spanning the gap. CDR3 nucleotide sequence: TGTGCCAGCAGCTTAGACGTCCGTTCCTACGAGCAGTACTTC. Translation gives CASSLDVRSYEQYF.

The J gene is TRBJ2-1, the V gene TRBV24-1; D is uncertain. Between the trimmed V and J ends, which lost 2 bases and 3 bases, there was a span of 4 bases. Per germline, CDR1 KGHDR and CDR2 SFDVKD. The CDR3 has 13 amino acids. The CDR3 DNA sequence: TGTGCCACCAGTGATTCTCGCTACAATGAGCAGTTCTTC. Translating gives CATSDSRYNEQFF.

This chain uses TRBV4-1 with TRBJ2-7, with 13 positions matching TRBD2. The germline gives CDR1 MGHRA, CDR2 YSYEKL. The CDR3 loop spans 17 amino acids. V dropped 3 bases and J dropped 5; count of bases not matched to a gene: 10. CDR3 sequence reads: CASSHIPLLAGGNEQYF. The CDR3 coding sequence is TGCGCCAGCAGCCACATCCCCTTACTAGCGGGAGGGAACGAGCAGTACTTC.

The CDR3 reads CASSPGTGRMGYTF. CDR3 DNA: TGTGCCAGCAGCCCAGGGACAGGGAGGATGGGCTACACCTTC. The rearrangement joins TRBV7-6 to TRBJ1-2; 9 positions agree with TRBD1. V lost 5 bases and J lost 8; bases outside the gene matches: 9. CDR3 length equals 14 residues. CDR1 and CDR2 (germline): SGHVS, FNYEAQ.

This chain links TRBV25-1 with TRBJ1-1, with 8 bases that match TRBD1. The V segment lost 9 bases and the J segment 4 bases; nucleotides outside the gene matches: 7. The CDR3 extends over 13 amino acids. Germline-derived CDR1 and CDR2 are MGHDK and SYGVNS. The CDR3 region has the DNA TGTGCCAGTGGACAGGGTATGGGCACTGAAGCTTTCTTT. It codes for CASGQGMGTEAFF.

The chain employs TRBV3-1 and TRBJ2-7; 7 bases fit TRBD2. The CDR3 sequence is 17 residues long. Germline CDR1 reads LGHDT; CDR2 reads YNNKEL (reference sequence). J lost 3 bases, V lost 3 bases, and 14 bases had no gene match. CDR3 loop: CASSHKPSWEGSYEQYF. In nucleotides, the CDR3 is TGTGCCAGCAGCCACAAGCCGAGCTGGGAGGGAAGCTACGAGCAGTACTTC.

This chain links TRBV19 with TRBJ1-1; D call uncertain. Germline values: CDR1 LNHDA, CDR2 SQIVND (reference sequence). The CDR3 loop spans 15 amino acids. V shed 3 bases and J shed 0 bases, with 11 bases lying between them. CDR3 loop: CASSIGLGLNTEAFF. The CDR3 region has the DNA TGTGCCAGTAGTATCGGGTTGGGGTTGAACACTGAAGCTTTCTTT.

The rearrangement links TRBV9 to TRBJ2-7; the D gene is possibly TRBD1 (6 bases). The CDR3 length is 14 residues. Germline V lookup: CDR1 SGDLS, CDR2 YYNGEE. V was clipped by 0 bases and J by 3 bases, with 10 bases between them. The chain's CDR3 is CASSVGQELYEQYF. The CDR3 DNA follows: TGTGCCAGCAGCGTAGGACAGGAACTCTACGAGCAGTACTTC.

The chain carries TRBV4-1 and TRBJ2-7; 7 nucleotides match TRBD2. The J segment lost 3 bases and the V segment lost 0 bases, leaving 2 bases of the junction unmatched. CDR1 and CDR2 (germline): MGHRA, YSYEKL. The CDR3 totals 14 residues. CDR3 DNA sequence: TGCGCCAGCAGCCAAGATCGGGGGGACTACGAGCAGTACTTC. It specifies CASSQDRGDYEQYF.

V gene TRBV6-6 combines with J gene TRBJ1-1; possibly TRBD1 for D (5 bases). The CDR3 is 13 amino acids. Trimming took off 6 bases at V and 5 bases at J, with 13 bases between the two ends. Germline V gives CDR1 MNHNY, CDR2 SVGAGI (reference sequence). The CDR3 sequence is CASRPGRGTEAFF. The DNA of the CDR3 is TGTGCCAGCAGACCGGGACGCGGGACTGAAGCTTTCTTT.

This sequence joins TRBV19 and TRBJ2-2, with a weak D call TRBD2 (6 bases). Germline V gene sequence: CDR1 LNHDA, CDR2 SQIVND (reference sequence). This CDR3 spans 16 amino acids. Between the trimmed V and J ends, which lost 4 bases and 0 bases, there was a span of 12 bases. Written as DNA, the CDR3 is TGTGCCAGTAGTAGGTTTTCGGGAGCGAACACCGGGGAGCTGTTTTTT. Translation gives CASSRFSGANTGELFF.

The chain's CDR3 is CASSFRLAGGTDTQYF. In DNA form, the CDR3 reads TGTGCCAGCAGTTTCCGACTAGCGGGTGGCACAGATACGCAGTATTTT. The chain couples TRBV12-3 or TRBV12-4 to TRBJ2-3; TRBD2 matches 10 bases. The ends lost 3 bases at V and 1 base at J; junction bases unmatched: 4. CDR3 size: 16 residues.

The CDR3 region has the DNA TGTGCCAGCAGCTTAGCGGGGGACAGAGGAGGCGGCTACACCTTC. Translation gives CASSLAGDRGGGYTF. The chain combines TRBV7-2 with TRBJ1-2, with 7 bases lining up with TRBD1. Trimming at V came to 0 bases and at J to 8 bases, leaving 9 bases not matched to a gene. The CDR3 runs 15 residues. Germline CDR1 is SGHTA and CDR2 is FQGNSA.

The chain links TRBV3-1 to TRBJ2-1; 10 nucleotides align to TRBD2. J was trimmed by 8 bases and V by 2 bases; bases with no gene match: 6. Germline CDR1 and CDR2: LGHDT and YNNKEL (reference sequence). The CDR3 totals 15 residues. For the CDR3, the DNA is TGTGCCAGCAGCCAAAAGCGGGAGGGGGTGGATGAGCAGTTCTTC. This translates into CASSQKREGVDEQFF.

There are a few counts of this clonotype. CDR3 residues: CASSPWGSYNEQFF. The CDR3 DNA is TGTGCCAGCAGCCCCTGGGGCTCCTACAATGAGCAGTTCTTC. The V call is TRBV5-5, the J call TRBJ2-1; unclear D gene. CDR3 size: 14 residues. CDR1 and CDR2 (germline): SGHKS, YYEKEE (reference sequence). Trimming took 4 bases from V and 0 from J, leaving 8 bases between them. Based on the CDR3 plus reference TRBV5-5 and TRBJ2-1, the full variable domain is DAGVTQSPTHLIKTRGQQVTLRCSPISGHKSVSWYQQVLGQGPQFIFQYYEKEERGRGNFPDRFSARQFPNYSSELNVNALLLGDSALYLCASSPWGSYNEQFFGPGTRLTVL.

The chain is built from TRBV12-3 or TRBV12-4 and TRBJ1-4; D perhaps matches TRBD1 (6 bases). This CDR3 has 15 residues. Trimming cost V 5 bases and J 3 bases, with 13 bases left between them. The CDR3 nucleotides read TGTGCCAGCAGTGCCCCGGGGGGCGCTAATGAAAAACTGTTTTTT. Its translation is CASSAPGGANEKLFF.

For the CDR3, the DNA is TGTGCCAGCAGGCGTCCAGGGGAAGGTGAAGCTTTCTTT. The encoded protein is CASRRPGEGEAFF. The chain is built from TRBV6-6 and TRBJ1-1, with a possible D match to TRBD1 (6 bases). The V and J ends lost 6 bases and 7 bases respectively, with 15 bases between them. Germline CDR1 MNHNY, CDR2 SVGAGI (reference sequence). The CDR3 is 13 residues long.

The CDR3 spells CASSLTLAGGPHEQYF. CDR3 coding DNA: TGCGCCAGCAGCCTAACCCTAGCGGGAGGGCCCCACGAGCAGTACTTC. This chain connects TRBV4-3 to TRBJ2-7; TRBD2 aligns across 12 bases. The CDR3 runs 16 residues. Germline CDR1 is LGHNA and CDR2 is YSLEER. V lost 4 bases and J lost 5; bases outside the gene matches: 9.

This clonotype was detected only once. J is TRBJ1-2 and V is TRBV6-5, with D possibly being TRBD1 (6 bases). V lost 7 bases and J lost 2, with 14 bases in between. This CDR3 is built from 14 residues. Germline V CDR1 and CDR2: MNHEY, SVGAGI. CDR3 in DNA: TGTGCCAGCAAGGGATGGGGGACAAACTATGGCTACACCTTC. It yields the protein CASKGWGTNYGYTF.

The chain links TRBV6-2 or TRBV6-3 to TRBJ2-1; TRBD2 agrees at 11 bases. The CDR3 runs 14 residues. The V and J ends lost 10 bases and 6 bases, in that order; junction bases with no gene match: 8. Germline-derived CDR1 and CDR2 are MNHEY and SVGEGT. CDR3 nucleotide sequence: TGTGCCACCAATAGCGGGAGGGCAGCCAATGAGCAGTTCTTC. Its protein product is CATNSGRAANEQFF.

The chain combines TRBV30 with TRBJ1-6; unclear D gene. V lost 2 bases to trimming and J lost 15 bases, with 14 bases between them. Germline loops: CDR1 GTSNPN, CDR2 SVGIG (reference sequence). There are 12 residues in the CDR3. In DNA, the CDR3 is TGTGCCTGGAGTTCTCTGTCGCGCGTCCTCCACTTT. Its protein is CAWSSLSRVLHF. The whole variable domain, filled in from reference TRBV30 and TRBJ1-6, reads SQTIHQWPATLVQPVGSPLSLECTVEGTSNPNLYWYRQAAGRGLQLLFYSVGIGQISSEVPQNLSASRPQDRQFILSSKKLLLSDSGFYLCAWSSLSRVLHFGNGTRLTVT.

The V call is TRBV9, the J call TRBJ1-1; 7 bases agree with TRBD1. The germline CDR1 and CDR2 sequences are SGDLS and YYNGEE. The J segment lost 4 bases and the V segment lost 4 bases, leaving 7 bases of the junction unmatched. CDR3 length: 14 residues. The chain's CDR3 is CASSPRQGGTEAFF. CDR3 coding DNA: TGTGCCAGCAGCCCCCGACAGGGAGGCACTGAAGCTTTCTTT.

This chain links TRBV4-1 with TRBJ2-3; 10 bases map to TRBD2. This CDR3 comprises 17 residues. With V trimmed by 4 bases and J by 6 bases, 13 bases remained unmatched. Germline assignment: CDR1 MGHRA and CDR2 YSYEKL. CDR3 sequence: CASSPQAGGPVSDTQYF. CDR3 in DNA: TGCGCCAGCAGCCCGCAAGCGGGAGGGCCTGTTTCGGATACGCAGTATTTT.